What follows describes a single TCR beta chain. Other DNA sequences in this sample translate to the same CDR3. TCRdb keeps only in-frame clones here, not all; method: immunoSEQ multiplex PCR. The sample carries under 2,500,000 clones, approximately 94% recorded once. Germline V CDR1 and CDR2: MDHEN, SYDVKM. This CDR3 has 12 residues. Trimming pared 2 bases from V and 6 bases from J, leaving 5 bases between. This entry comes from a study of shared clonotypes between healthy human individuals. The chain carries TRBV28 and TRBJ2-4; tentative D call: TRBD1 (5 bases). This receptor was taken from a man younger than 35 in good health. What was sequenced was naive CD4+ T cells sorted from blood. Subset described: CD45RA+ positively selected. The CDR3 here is CASSLQGNIQYF. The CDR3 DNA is TGTGCCAGCAGTTTACAGGGAAACATTCAGTACTTC. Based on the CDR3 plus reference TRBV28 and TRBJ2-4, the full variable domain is DVKVTQSSRYLVKRTGEKVFLECVQDMDHENMFWYRQDPGLGLRLIYFSYDVKMKEKGDIPEGYSVSREKKERFSLILESASTNQTSMYLCASSLQGNIQYFGAGTRLSVL.